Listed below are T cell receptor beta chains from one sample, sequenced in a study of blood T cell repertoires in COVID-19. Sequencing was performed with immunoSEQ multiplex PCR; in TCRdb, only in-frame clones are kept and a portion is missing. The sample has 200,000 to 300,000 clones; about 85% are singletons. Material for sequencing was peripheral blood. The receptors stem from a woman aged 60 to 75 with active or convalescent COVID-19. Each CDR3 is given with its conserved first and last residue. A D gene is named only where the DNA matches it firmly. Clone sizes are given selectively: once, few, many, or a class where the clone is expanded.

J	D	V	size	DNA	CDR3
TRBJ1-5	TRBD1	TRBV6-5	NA	TGTGCCAGCAGTTACTCCGGACAGGGTAATCAGCCCCAGCATTTT	CASSYSGQGNQPQHF
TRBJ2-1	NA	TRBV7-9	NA	TGTGCCAGCAGCTTATCAGGTTCATTGGGCAATGAGCAGTTCTTC	CASSLSGSLGNEQFF
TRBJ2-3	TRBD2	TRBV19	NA	TGTGCCAGTAGTACAGGACTAGCGGGGAGCACAGATACGCAGTATTTT	CASSTGLAGSTDTQYF
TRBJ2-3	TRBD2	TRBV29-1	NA	TGCAGCGTACAACGGACTAGCGGGAGCACAGATACGCAGTATTTT	CSVQRTSGSTDTQYF
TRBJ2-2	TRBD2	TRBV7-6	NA	TGTGCCAGCAGCTTCCAGACGAGCGGGAGGGGCACCGGGGAGCTGTTTTTT	CASSFQTSGRGTGELFF
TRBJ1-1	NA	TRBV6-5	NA	TGTGCCAGCAGTCGGGACACGAACACTGAAGCTTTCTTT	CASSRDTNTEAFF
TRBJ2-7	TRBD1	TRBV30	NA	TGTGCCTGGAGTGTACTTCTAGGGGGCGTAAGGTACGAGCAGTACTTC	CAWSVLLGGVRYEQYF
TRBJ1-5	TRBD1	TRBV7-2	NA	TGTGCCAGCAGCACACACAGGGGTAATCAGCCCCAGCATTTT	CASSTHRGNQPQHF
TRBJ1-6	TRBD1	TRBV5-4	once	TGTGCCAGCAGCCTACCCGGGACAGGGATATTATCACCCCTCCACTTT	CASSLPGTGILSPLHF
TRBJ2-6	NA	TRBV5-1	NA	TGCGCCAGCACCGGACAAAGAGACTCTGGGGCCAACGTCCTGACTTTC	CASTGQRDSGANVLTF
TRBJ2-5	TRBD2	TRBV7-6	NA	TGTGCCAGCAGCTCGACTAGCAAGGGAGAGACCCAGTACTTC	CASSSTSKGETQYF
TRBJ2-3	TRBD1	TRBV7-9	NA	TGTGCCAGCAGCCCGCTTGACAGGGTGAGCACAGATACGCAGTATTTT	CASSPLDRVSTDTQYF
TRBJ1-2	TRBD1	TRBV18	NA	TGTGCCAGCTCAAGACAGGGCCTCTATGGCTACACCTTC	CASSRQGLYGYTF
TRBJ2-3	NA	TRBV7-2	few	TGTGCCAGCAGCTTAGGGTTGACTTCCACAGATACGCAGTATTTT	CASSLGLTSTDTQYF
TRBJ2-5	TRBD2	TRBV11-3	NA	TGTGCCAGCAGCTTCGGGGGGTACCAAGAGACCCAGTACTTC	CASSFGGYQETQYF
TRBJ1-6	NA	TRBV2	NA	TGTGCCAGCAGTTCCCTCAGGGGTTTCGGGAATTCACCCCTCCACTTT	CASSSLRGFGNSPLHF
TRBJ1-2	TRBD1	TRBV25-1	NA	TGTGCCAGCAGACCGGGACAGGGGGCGAATGGCTACACCTTC	CASRPGQGANGYTF
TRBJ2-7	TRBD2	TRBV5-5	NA	TGTGCCAGCAGCGTACGTGGACTAGCGGGTACCTACGAGCAGTACTTC	CASSVRGLAGTYEQYF
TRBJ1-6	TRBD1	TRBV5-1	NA	TGCGCCAGCAGCTTAGACAGGGGGAATTCACCCCTCCACTTT	CASSLDRGNSPLHF
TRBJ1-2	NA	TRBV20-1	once	TGCAGTGCTCGTGACAGACTAACCGCCTATGGCTACACCTTC	CSARDRLTAYGYTF
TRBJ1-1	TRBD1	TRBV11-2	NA	TGTGCCAGCAGCGCCCGGACAGGGACGAACACTGAAGCTTTCTTT	CASSARTGTNTEAFF
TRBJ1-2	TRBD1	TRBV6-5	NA	TGTGCCAGCAGTTACGTGACAGGGGGCGCGGGGGGCTACACCTTC	CASSYVTGGAGGYTF
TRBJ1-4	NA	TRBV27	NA	TGTGCCAGCAGTTTGGCAGGGGCGGCAGCATTGGGGGAAAAACTGTTTTTT	CASSLAGAAALGEKLFF